Listed below are T cell receptor beta chains from one sample, sequenced in a study of T cells in localized non-small cell lung cancer. Clones were read by immunoSEQ multiplex PCR, and TCRdb kept only the in-frame ones, dropping some. Of about 1,600 clones in the sample, under 20% were seen once. This specimen consisted of normal lung tissue next to the tumor, obtained before any cancer treatment. The receptors were sampled from a male donor aged 60 or over with stage III squamous cell lung carcinoma. Both conserved end residues are part of each CDR3. D genes are given only for firm matches. Size is stated for part of the rows, as once, few or many counts, or as a class when the clone is expanded.

>TRBV5-1|NA|TRBJ2-2|TRBD1
CASRSFTGGTGELFF
TGCGCCAGCAGGTCTTTTACAGGGGGCACCGGGGAGCTGTTTTTT
>TRBV6-8|NA|TRBJ1-1|NA
CASRVQGTGNTEAFF
TGTGCCAGCAGAGTACAGGGTACTGGGAATACTGAAGCTTTCTTT
>TRBV11-3|NA|TRBJ2-1|NA
CASSLVPGGTDNEQFF
TGTGCCAGCAGCTTAGTGCCGGGGGGGACAGACAATGAGCAGTTCTTC
>TRBV19|NA|TRBJ2-1|NA
CASKQGGGNDEQFF
TGTGCCAGTAAGCAGGGTGGGGGTAATGATGAGCAGTTCTTC
>TRBV11-3|medium-sized|TRBJ2-6|NA
CASSPGLLSGANVLTF
TGTGCCAGCAGCCCTGGACTGCTCTCTGGGGCCAACGTCCTGACTTTC
>TRBV9|medium-sized|TRBJ1-6|TRBD1
CASSVEGQANNSPLHF
TGTGCCAGCAGCGTAGAGGGACAGGCTAATAATTCACCCCTCCACTTT
>TRBV19|NA|TRBJ2-3|NA
CASGFVTDTQYF
TGTGCCAGTGGTTTTGTCACAGATACGCAGTATTTT
>TRBV6-8|few|TRBJ2-5|NA
CASSETRNQETQYF
TGTGCCAGCAGCGAGACTAGAAACCAAGAGACCCAGTACTTC
>TRBV6-8|NA|TRBJ2-7|TRBD1
CASALRTGGYEQYF
TGTGCCAGCGCCCTTCGGACAGGGGGGTACGAGCAGTACTTC
>TRBV6-8|few|TRBJ1-1|NA
CASRTADPKKAFF
TGTGCCAGCAGGACCGCGGACCCCAAAAAGGCTTTCTTT
>TRBV19|NA|TRBJ2-1|NA
CASSMGLEQFF
TGTGCCAGTAGTATGGGGCTAGAGCAGTTCTTC
>TRBV9|NA|TRBJ2-1|NA
CASINCDFYNEQFF
TGTGCCAGCATTAACTGCGACTTTTACAATGAGCAGTTCTTC
>TRBV6-8|NA|TRBJ1-2|NA
CASGRRNNYGYTF
TGTGCCAGCGGCAGGCGTAATAACTATGGCTACACCTTC
>TRBV19|few|TRBJ2-1|TRBD2
CASTRLGQRGATNEQFF
TGTGCCAGTACCCGATTGGGGCAGCGGGGGGCGACGAATGAGCAGTTCTTC
>TRBV19|NA|TRBJ1-6|TRBD1
CASSRDREVYSYNSPLHF
TGTGCCAGTAGCCGGGACAGGGAAGTTTACTCCTATAATTCACCCCTCCACTTT
>TRBV5-1|NA|TRBJ2-5|TRBD2
CASSEHSGGEETQYF
TGCGCCAGCAGCGAACATAGCGGGGGGGAGGAGACCCAGTACTTC
>TRBV6-8|NA|TRBJ2-3|TRBD2
CAIASSGASTDTQYF
TGTGCCATCGCCTCTAGCGGAGCTAGCACAGATACGCAGTATTTT
>TRBV11-3|medium-sized|TRBJ2-3|NA
CASSLGWGASTDTQYF
TGTGCCAGCAGCCTCGGTTGGGGGGCTAGCACGGATACGCAGTATTTT
>TRBV5-1|NA|TRBJ1-4|TRBD1
CASSFSGGRDEKLFF
TGCGCCAGCAGCTTCTCAGGGGGCAGGGATGAAAAACTGTTTTTT
>TRBV11-3|NA|TRBJ1-6|NA
CASSLYSTGGGVQYSLHF
TGTGCCAGCAGCTTATATTCCACCGGGGGAGGGGTCCAATACTCCCTCCACTTT
>TRBV15|large|TRBJ2-7|NA
CATSTGTGSSYEQYF
TGTGCCACCAGCACCGGCACCGGATCTTCCTACGAGCAGTACTTC
>TRBV6-8|NA|TRBJ1-5|NA
CASSYRIGSPNNQPQHF
TGTGCCAGCAGTTATAGGATTGGATCCCCTAACAATCAGCCCCAGCATTTT
>TRBV5-1|NA|TRBJ1-1|TRBD1
CASGTGGAGNTEAFF
TGCGCCAGCGGAACAGGGGGCGCCGGGAACACTGAAGCTTTCTTT
>TRBV19|NA|TRBJ1-1|NA
CASSISGGNTEAFF
TGTGCCAGTAGTATTTCGGGGGGGAACACTGAAGCTTTCTTT
>TRBV11-3|NA|TRBJ1-1|TRBD1
CASSSLRDSGRMNTEAFF
TGTGCCAGCAGCTCCCTCCGGGACAGTGGACGAATGAACACTGAAGCTTTCTTT
>TRBV5-1|NA|TRBJ2-1|TRBD1
CASSSKNRGEFSYNEQFF
TGCGCCAGCAGCTCCAAAAACAGGGGTGAATTTTCCTACAATGAGCAGTTCTTC
>TRBV28|NA|TRBJ1-6|NA
CASNFGAGGASPLHF
TGTGCCAGCAACTTTGGAGCAGGAGGAGCTTCACCCCTCCACTTT
>TRBV19|once|TRBJ1-2|NA
CASSISPEHYGYTF
TGTGCCAGTAGTATTTCGCCAGAACACTATGGCTACACCTTC
>TRBV11-3|few|TRBJ2-1|TRBD2
CASSQHGLAGFNEQFF
TGTGCCAGCAGCCAACATGGACTAGCGGGTTTCAATGAGCAGTTCTTC
>TRBV28|medium-sized|TRBJ2-5|TRBD2
CASSLRLAGVETQYF
TGTGCCAGCAGTTTACGACTAGCGGGGGTGGAGACCCAGTACTTC
>TRBV4-1|few|TRBJ1-4|NA
CASTEGGDEKLFF
TGCGCCAGCACTGAGGGGGGGGATGAAAAACTGTTTTTT
>TRBV28|few|TRBJ2-3|NA
CASSLLVHITDTQYF
TGTGCCAGCAGTTTATTGGTGCACATCACAGATACGCAGTATTTT
>TRBV9|few|TRBJ1-6|NA
CASSTGNPVGFF
TGTGCCAGCAGTACAGGGAACCCCGTGGGATTTTTT
>TRBV6-8|few|TRBJ2-5|NA
CASTEGGFETQYF
TGTGCCAGCACCGAAGGAGGGTTTGAGACCCAGTACTTC
>TRBV19|few|TRBJ1-6|TRBD1
CASSGTVDSPLHF
TGTGCCAGTAGCGGGACAGTGGATTCACCCCTCCACTTT
>TRBV19|NA|TRBJ1-2|TRBD1
CASSTDRGYGYTF
TGTGCCAGTAGTACGGACAGGGGCTATGGCTACACCTTC
>TRBV11-3|medium-sized|TRBJ2-1|NA
CASSMLPGLRSSYNEQFF
TGTGCCAGCAGCATGCTCCCGGGACTCCGGAGCTCCTACAATGAGCAGTTCTTC
>TRBV15|NA|TRBJ2-1|TRBD1
CATSREGTESRVYNEQFF
TGTGCCACCAGCAGAGAGGGGACAGAATCCAGAGTTTACAATGAGCAGTTCTTC
>TRBV11-3|medium-sized|TRBJ2-7|NA
CASSMGRGPPYEQYF
TGTGCCAGCAGCATGGGAAGGGGTCCACCCTACGAGCAGTACTTC
>TRBV30|NA|TRBJ2-6|NA
CAWTPKHGSSGANVLTF
TGTGCCTGGACCCCTAAGCACGGCAGCTCTGGGGCCAACGTCCTGACTTTC
>TRBV19|NA|TRBJ2-3|TRBD2
CASSIGLSGGSTDTQYF
TGTGCCAGTAGTATAGGGCTCAGCGGGGGTAGCACAGATACGCAGTATTTT
>TRBV28|medium-sized|TRBJ2-5|TRBD1
CGTGGNLETQYF
TGTGGGACAGGGGGCAATTTGGAGACCCAGTACTTC
>TRBV11-3|NA|TRBJ1-2|TRBD1
CASSLGGIGQGASHF
TGTGCCAGCAGCTTAGGAGGGATCGGACAGGGGGCTTCCCACTTC
>TRBV11-3|few|TRBJ2-6|NA
CASRFQGSGANVLTF
TGTGCCAGCAGGTTCCAGGGCTCTGGGGCCAACGTCCTGACTTTC
>TRBV6-7|few|TRBJ2-5|NA
CASSFGETQYF
TGTGCCAGCAGTTTCGGCGAGACCCAGTACTTC
>TRBV12-5|NA|TRBJ1-2|NA
CASGLGHHTDWEPRPYGYTF
TGTGCTAGTGGCTTGGGACACCACACGGACTGGGAACCGAGACCTTATGGCTACACCTTC
>TRBV6-8|NA|TRBJ1-2|NA
CASSYKYYNYGYTF
TGTGCCAGCAGTTACAAGTACTACAACTATGGCTACACCTTC
>TRBV30|few|TRBJ2-7|NA
CAWSQISYEQYF
TGTGCCTGGAGCCAGATCTCCTACGAGCAGTACTTC
>TRBV28|few|TRBJ1-4|NA
CASSPTGFLDEKLFF
TGTGCCAGCAGTCCTACAGGGTTTTTGGATGAAAAACTGTTTTTT
>TRBV5-1|NA|TRBJ2-7|TRBD2
CASSPDPGLAGQQYF
TGCGCCAGCAGCCCGGATCCTGGACTAGCGGGACAGCAGTACTTC
>TRBV11-3|few|TRBJ2-2|NA
CASSLGLSTGELFF
TGTGCCAGCAGCTTAGGTCTATCCACCGGGGAGCTGTTTTTT
>TRBV11-3|few|TRBJ1-3|NA
CASSLKGPLNTIYF
TGTGCCAGCAGCTTGAAGGGACCCTTAAACACCATATATTTT
>TRBV1|few|TRBJ1-6|NA
CASSIAGGDNSPLHF
TGCGCCAGCAGCATAGCAGGAGGGGATAATTCACCCCTCCACTTT
>TRBV6-8|NA|TRBJ2-2|NA
CASKQDDTGELFF
TGTGCCAGTAAACAGGACGACACCGGGGAGCTGTTTTTT
>TRBV11-3|medium-sized|TRBJ2-5|TRBD2
CASSPYITSGPRETQYF
TGTGCCAGCAGCCCTTACATTACTAGCGGTCCTCGGGAGACCCAGTACTTC
>TRBV28|large|TRBJ2-3|TRBD2
CASSFPGTSGGFTDTQYF
TGTGCCAGCAGTTTCCCGGGGACTAGCGGGGGGTTCACAGATACGCAGTATTTT
>TRBV9|NA|TRBJ2-3|TRBD2
CASKAGGPSTDTQYF
TGTGCCAGCAAAGCGGGGGGGCCTAGCACAGATACGCAGTATTTT
>TRBV9|few|TRBJ2-1|NA
CASSPGEGTYNEQFF
TGTGCCAGCAGCCCAGGAGAGGGGACATACAATGAGCAGTTCTTC
>TRBV9|few|TRBJ2-3|TRBD1
CASLWDSSTDTQYF
TGTGCCAGCCTTTGGGACAGTAGCACAGATACGCAGTATTTT
>TRBV9|few|TRBJ1-2|NA
CASSLNSGGYTF
TGTGCCAGCAGCTTAAATTCTGGAGGCTACACCTTC